This entry describes one TCR beta chain. A junction end diverges from the germline sequence, so it may reflect a read error. This sample was taken from a study of CD8+CD57+ T cells in acquired aplastic anemia. Genomic DNA was employed as the template in profiling TCR beta VDJ and CDR3. TCRdb called the reads again in MiXCR, with one record for every CDR3 protein. The sample includes roughly 250,000 distinct CDR3 sequences, approximately 86% of them seen just once. Patients chosen for sequencing had CD8+CD57+ cells that had expanded, as shown by flow cytometry. This CDR3 region has 12 residues. The germline CDR1 and CDR2 sequences are SGHTA and FQGTGA.

The source material was sorted CD4+, CD8+, or CD8+CD57+ T cells (not recorded which) from PBMCs. This rearrangement joins TRBV7-3 to TRBJ2-5, with a tentative D call TRBD1 (6 bases). The TCR sequence derives from a human donor with aplastic anemia. The DNA for the CDR3 is TGTGCCAGCAGTCGCGCGAGGGGGACGCTCGACTTC. This encodes CASSRARGTLDF.